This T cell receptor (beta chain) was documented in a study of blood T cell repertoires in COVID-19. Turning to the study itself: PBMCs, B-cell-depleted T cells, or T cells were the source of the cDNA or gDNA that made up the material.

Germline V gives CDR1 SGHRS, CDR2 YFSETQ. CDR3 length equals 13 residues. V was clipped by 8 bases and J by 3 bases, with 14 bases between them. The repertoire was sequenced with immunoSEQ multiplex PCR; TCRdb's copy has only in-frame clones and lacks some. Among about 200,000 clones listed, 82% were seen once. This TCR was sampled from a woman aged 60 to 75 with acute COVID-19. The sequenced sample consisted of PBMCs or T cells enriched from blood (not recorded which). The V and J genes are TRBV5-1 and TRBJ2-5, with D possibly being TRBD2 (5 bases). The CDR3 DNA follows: TGCGCCAGTTGGAGGTTCGCCAAAGAGACCCAGTACTTC. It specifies CASWRFAKETQYF.